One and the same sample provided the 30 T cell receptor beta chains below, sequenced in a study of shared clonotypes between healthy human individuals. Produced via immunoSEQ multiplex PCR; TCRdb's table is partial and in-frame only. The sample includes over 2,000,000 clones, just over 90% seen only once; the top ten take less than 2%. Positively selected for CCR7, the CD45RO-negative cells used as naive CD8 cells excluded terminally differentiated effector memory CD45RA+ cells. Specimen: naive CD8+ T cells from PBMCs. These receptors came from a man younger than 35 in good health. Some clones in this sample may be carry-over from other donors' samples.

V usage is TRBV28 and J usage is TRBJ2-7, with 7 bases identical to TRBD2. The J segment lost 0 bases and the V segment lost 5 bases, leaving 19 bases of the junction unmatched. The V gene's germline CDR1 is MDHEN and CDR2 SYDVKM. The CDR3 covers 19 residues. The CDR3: CASSLLRDYQTPISYEQYF. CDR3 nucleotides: TGTGCCAGCAGTCTTCTCCGGGACTATCAAACCCCTATCTCCTACGAGCAGTACTTC. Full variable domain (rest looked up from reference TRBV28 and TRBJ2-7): DVKVTQSSRYLVKRTGEKVFLECVQDMDHENMFWYRQDPGLGLRLIYFSYDVKMKEKGDIPEGYSVSREKKERFSLILESASTNQTSMYLCASSLLRDYQTPISYEQYFGPGTRLTVT.

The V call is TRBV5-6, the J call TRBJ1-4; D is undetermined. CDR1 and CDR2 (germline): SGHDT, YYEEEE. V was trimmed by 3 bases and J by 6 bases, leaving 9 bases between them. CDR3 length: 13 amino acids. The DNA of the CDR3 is TGTGCCAGCAGCTCCGGGAGGGATGAAAAACTGTTTTTT. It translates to CASSSGRDEKLFF. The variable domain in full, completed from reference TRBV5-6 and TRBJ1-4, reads DAGVTQSPTHLIKTRGQQVTLRCSPKSGHDTVSWYQQALGQGPQFIFQYYEEEERQRGNFPDRFSGHQFPNYSSELNVNALLLGDSALYLCASSSGRDEKLFFGSGTQLSVL.

This CDR3 reads CASSQDRRTPGNQPQHF. The CDR3 coding sequence is TGCGCCAGCAGCCAAGATCGTCGGACGCCAGGGAATCAGCCCCAGCATTTT. This chain links TRBV4-3 with TRBJ1-5; perhaps TRBD1 as D (5 bases). Germline V gene lookup returns CDR1 LGHNA and CDR2 YSLEER. The CDR3 length is 17 residues. Trimming left V 0 bases short and J 4 bases short, with 16 bases between.

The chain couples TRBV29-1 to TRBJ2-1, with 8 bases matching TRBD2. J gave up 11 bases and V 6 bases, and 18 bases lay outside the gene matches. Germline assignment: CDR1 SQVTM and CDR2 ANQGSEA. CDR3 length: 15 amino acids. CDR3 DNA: TGCAGCGTGCTCCGGGTGGCGGGAGGTGCCATCCAGCAGTTCTTC. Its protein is CSVLRVAGGAIQQFF.

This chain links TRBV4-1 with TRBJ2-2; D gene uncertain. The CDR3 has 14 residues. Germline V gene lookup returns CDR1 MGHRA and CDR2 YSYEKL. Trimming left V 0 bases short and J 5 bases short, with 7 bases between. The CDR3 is CASSQDPDTGELFF. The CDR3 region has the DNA TGCGCCAGCAGCCAAGACCCCGATACCGGGGAGCTGTTTTTT.

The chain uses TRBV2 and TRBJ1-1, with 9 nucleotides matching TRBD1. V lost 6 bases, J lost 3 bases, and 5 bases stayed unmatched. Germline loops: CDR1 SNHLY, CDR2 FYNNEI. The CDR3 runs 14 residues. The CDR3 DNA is TGTGCCAGCAGAGGGACAGGGAAAGACACTGAAGCTTTCTTT. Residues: CASRGTGKDTEAFF. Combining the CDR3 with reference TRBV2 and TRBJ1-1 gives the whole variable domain EPEVTQTPSHQVTQMGQEVILRCVPISNHLYFYWYRQILGQKVEFLVSFYNNEISEKSEIFDDQFSVERPDGSNFTLKIRSTKLEDSAMYFCASRGTGKDTEAFFGQGTRLTVV.

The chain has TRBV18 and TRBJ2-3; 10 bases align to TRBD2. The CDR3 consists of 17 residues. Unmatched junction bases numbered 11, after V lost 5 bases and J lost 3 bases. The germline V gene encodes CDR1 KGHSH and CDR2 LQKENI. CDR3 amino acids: CASSSGGTSGITDTQYF. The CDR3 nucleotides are TGTGCCAGCTCATCAGGGGGTACTAGCGGGATAACAGATACGCAGTATTTT.

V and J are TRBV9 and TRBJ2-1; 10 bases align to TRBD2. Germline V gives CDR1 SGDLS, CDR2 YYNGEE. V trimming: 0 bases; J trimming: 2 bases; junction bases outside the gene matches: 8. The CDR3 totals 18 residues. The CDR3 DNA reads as TGTGCCAGCAGCGTAGGGAGGGGGCTAGCGGGAGCCTACAATGAGCAGTTCTTC. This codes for CASSVGRGLAGAYNEQFF.

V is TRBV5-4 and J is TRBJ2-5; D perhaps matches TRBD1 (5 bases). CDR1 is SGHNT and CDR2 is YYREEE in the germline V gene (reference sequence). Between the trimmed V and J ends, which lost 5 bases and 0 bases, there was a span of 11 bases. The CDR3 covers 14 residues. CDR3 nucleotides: TGTGCCAGCAGTTTTAGACAGAACCAAGAGACCCAGTACTTC. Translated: CASSFRQNQETQYF.

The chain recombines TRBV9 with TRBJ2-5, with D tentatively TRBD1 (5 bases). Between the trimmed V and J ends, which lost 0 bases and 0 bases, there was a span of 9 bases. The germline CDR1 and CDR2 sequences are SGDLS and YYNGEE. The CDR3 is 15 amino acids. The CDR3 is CASSVDPGYQETQYF. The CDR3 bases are TGTGCCAGCAGCGTAGACCCAGGGTACCAAGAGACCCAGTACTTC.

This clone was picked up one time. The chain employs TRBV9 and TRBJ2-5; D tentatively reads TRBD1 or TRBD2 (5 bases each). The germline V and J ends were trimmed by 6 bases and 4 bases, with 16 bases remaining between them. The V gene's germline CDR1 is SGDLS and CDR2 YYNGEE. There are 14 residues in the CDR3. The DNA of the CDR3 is TGTGCCAGCACCGGGGCCGAAAGCTCAGAGACCCAGTACTTC. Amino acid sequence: CASTGAESSETQYF.

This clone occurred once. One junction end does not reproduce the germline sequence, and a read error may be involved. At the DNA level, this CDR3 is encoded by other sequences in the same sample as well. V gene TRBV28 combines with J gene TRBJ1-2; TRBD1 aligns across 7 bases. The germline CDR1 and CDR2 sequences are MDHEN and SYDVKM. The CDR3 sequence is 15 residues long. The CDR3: CASSSYRDSNYGYTF. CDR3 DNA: TGTGCCAGCAGCTCATACCGGGACAGTAACTATGGCTATACCTTC.

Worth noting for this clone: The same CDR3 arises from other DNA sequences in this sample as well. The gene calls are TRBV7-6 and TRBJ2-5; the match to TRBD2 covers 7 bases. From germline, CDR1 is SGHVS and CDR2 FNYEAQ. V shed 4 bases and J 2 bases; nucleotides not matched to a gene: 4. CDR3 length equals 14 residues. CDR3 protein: CASSSRLAQETQYF. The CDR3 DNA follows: TGTGCCAGCAGCTCTAGACTAGCTCAAGAGACCCAGTACTTC.

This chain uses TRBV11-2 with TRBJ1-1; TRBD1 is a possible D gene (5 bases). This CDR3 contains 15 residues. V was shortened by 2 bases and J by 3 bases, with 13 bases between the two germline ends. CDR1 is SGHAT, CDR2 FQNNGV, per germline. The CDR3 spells CASSLFRRDHTEAFF. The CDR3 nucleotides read TGTGCCAGCAGCTTATTCCGCAGGGATCACACTGAAGCTTTCTTT.

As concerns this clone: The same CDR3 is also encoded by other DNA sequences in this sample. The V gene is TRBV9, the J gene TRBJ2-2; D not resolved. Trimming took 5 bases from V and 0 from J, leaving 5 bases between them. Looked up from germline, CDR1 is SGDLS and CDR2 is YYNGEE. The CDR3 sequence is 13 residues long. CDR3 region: CASSTANTGELFF. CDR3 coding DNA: TGTGCCAGCAGTACCGCGAACACCGGGGAGCTGTTTTTT.

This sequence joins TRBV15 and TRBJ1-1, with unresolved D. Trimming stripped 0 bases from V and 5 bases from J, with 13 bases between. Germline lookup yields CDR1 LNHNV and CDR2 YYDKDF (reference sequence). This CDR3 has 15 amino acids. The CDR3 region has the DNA TGTGCCACCAGCAGAGATAACGGGGTACGGACTGAAGCTTTCTTT. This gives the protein CATSRDNGVRTEAFF.

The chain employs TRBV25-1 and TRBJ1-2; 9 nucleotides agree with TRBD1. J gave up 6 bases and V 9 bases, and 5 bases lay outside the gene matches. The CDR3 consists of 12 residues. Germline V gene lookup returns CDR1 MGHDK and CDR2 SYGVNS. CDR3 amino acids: CASNGQGNGYTF. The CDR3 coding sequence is TGTGCCAGTAACGGACAGGGGAATGGCTACACCTTC.

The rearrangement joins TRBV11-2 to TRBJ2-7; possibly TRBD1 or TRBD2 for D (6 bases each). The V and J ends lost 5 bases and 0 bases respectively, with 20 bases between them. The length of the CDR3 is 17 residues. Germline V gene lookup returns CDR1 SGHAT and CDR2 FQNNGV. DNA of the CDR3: TGTGCCAGCAGCCCTCCTAGGGGGGCCGGGCTCTCCTACGAGCAGTACTTC. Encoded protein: CASSPPRGAGLSYEQYF.

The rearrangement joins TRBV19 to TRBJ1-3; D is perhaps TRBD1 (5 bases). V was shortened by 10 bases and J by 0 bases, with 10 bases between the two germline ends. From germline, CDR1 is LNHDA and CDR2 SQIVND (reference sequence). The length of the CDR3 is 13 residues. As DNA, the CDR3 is TGTGCCACCGGACATCGCTCTGGAAACACCATATATTTT. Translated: CATGHRSGNTIYF.

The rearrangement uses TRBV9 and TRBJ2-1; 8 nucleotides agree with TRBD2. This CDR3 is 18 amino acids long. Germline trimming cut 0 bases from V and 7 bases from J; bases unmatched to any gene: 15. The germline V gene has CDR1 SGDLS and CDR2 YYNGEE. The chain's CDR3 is CASSVATSYGRGPNEQFF. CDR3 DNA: TGTGCCAGCAGCGTAGCTACGAGCTACGGGAGGGGACCGAATGAGCAGTTCTTC.

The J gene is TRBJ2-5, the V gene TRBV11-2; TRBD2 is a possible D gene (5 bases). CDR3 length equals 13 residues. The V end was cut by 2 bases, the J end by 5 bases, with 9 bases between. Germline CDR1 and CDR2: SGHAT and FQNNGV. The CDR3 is CASSLRGLETQYF. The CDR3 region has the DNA TGTGCCAGCAGCTTACGCGGGTTGGAGACCCAGTACTTC.

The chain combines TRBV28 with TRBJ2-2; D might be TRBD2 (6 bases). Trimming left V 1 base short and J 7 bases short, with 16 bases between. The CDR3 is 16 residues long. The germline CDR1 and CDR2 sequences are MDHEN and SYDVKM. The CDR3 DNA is TGTGCCAGCAGTTTATTGGGGCTAAGGACTAACGGGGAGCTGTTTTTT. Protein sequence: CASSLLGLRTNGELFF.

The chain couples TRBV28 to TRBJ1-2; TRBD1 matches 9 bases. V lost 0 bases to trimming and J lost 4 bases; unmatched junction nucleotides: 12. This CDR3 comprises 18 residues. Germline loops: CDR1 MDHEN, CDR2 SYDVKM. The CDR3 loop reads CASSLWVAQDRGSYGYTF. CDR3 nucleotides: TGTGCCAGCAGTTTATGGGTAGCCCAGGACAGGGGATCCTATGGCTACACCTTC.

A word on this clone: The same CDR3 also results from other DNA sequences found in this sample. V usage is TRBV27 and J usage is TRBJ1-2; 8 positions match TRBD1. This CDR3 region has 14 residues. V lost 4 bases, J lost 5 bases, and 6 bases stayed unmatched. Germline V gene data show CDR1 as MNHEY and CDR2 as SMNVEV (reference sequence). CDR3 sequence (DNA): TGTGCCAGCAGTTCCCTAGGACAGGGTTATGGCTACACCTTC. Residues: CASSSLGQGYGYTF.

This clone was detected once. The CDR3 here is CASRGDTRTDTQYF. DNA of the CDR3: TGTGCCAGCAGGGGGGACACCCGCACAGATACGCAGTATTTT. This chain links TRBV27 with TRBJ2-3, with a weak D call TRBD1 (6 bases). This CDR3 comprises 14 residues. Trimming removed 6 bases at V and 1 base at J, with 11 bases between. CDR1 MNHEY and CDR2 SMNVEV come from the germline V gene (reference sequence).

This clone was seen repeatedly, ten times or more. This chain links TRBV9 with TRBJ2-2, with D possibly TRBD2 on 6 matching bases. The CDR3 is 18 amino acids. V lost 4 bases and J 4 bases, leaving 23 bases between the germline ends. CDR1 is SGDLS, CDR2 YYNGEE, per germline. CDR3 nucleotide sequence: TGTGCCAGCAGCCCACTTTCGGACTATCGTCAGGGCACCGGGGAGCTGTTTTTT. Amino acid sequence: CASSPLSDYRQGTGELFF.

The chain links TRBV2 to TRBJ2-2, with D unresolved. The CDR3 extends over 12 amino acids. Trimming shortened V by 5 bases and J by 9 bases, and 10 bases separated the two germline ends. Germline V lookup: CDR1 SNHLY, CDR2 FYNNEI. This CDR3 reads CASSSGPWELFF. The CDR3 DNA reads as TGTGCCAGCAGTTCCGGGCCCTGGGAGCTGTTTTTT.

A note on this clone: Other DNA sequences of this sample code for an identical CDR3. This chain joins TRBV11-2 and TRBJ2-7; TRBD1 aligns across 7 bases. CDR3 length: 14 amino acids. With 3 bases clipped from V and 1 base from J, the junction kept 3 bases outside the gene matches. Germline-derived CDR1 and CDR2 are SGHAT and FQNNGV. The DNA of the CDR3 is TGTGCCAGCAGCTTTGGGACAGAGTCCTACGAGCAGTACTTC. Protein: CASSFGTESYEQYF. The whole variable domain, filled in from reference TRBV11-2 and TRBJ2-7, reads EAGVAQSPRYKIIEKRQSVAFWCNPISGHATLYWYQQILGQGPKLLIQFQNNGVVDDSQLPKDRFSAERLKGVDSTLKIQPAKLEDSAVYLCASSFGTESYEQYFGPGTRLTVT.

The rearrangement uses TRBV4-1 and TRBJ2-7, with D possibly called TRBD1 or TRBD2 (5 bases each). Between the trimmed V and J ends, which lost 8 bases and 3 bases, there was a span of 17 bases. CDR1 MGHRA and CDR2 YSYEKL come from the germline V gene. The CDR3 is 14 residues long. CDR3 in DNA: TGCGCCAGCGCCGGGACCATCCTTGACTACGAGCAGTACTTC. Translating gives CASAGTILDYEQYF.

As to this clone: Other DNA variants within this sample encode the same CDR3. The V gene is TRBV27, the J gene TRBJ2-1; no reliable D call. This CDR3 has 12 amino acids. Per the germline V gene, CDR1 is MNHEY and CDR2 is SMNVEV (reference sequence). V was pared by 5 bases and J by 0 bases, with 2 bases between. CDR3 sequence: CASSGSYNEQFF. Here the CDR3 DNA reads TGTGCCAGCAGTGGCTCCTACAATGAGCAGTTCTTC.